The 10 T cell receptor beta chains below all came from one sample that was sequenced in a study of CD8 T cells in Susac syndrome. The RNA input was 0.5 to 1 ug, and it was reverse transcribed with random hexamers. TCRdb reanalysed the immunoSEQ multiplex PCR reads using MiXCR and keeps one entry per CDR3 protein. The sample consists of 100,000 to 150,000 distinct CDR3 sequences, around 94% of them appearing once. Sequencing used CD8+ T cells from PBMCs. All receptors derive from a human donor with Susac syndrome.

The chain recombines TRBV20-1 with TRBJ1-1; possibly TRBD1 for D (6 bases). Germline assignment: CDR1 DFQATT and CDR2 SNEGSKA (reference sequence). V was clipped by 0 bases and J by 4 bases, with 15 bases between them. This CDR3 spans 15 amino acids. CDR3 in DNA: TGCAGTGCTAGAGATGACACAGGGAGTGGCACTGAAGCTTTCTTT. Protein sequence: CSARDDTGSGTEAFF.

The chain has TRBV7-9 and TRBJ2-1, with no clear D. CDR3 length: 13 residues. Germline-derived CDR1 and CDR2 are SEHNR and FQNEAQ (reference sequence). Trimming stripped 2 bases from V and 9 bases from J, with 11 bases between. The CDR3 DNA reads TGTGCCAGCAGCTTAAATCCGGCGAGTGAGCAGTTCTTC. Its translation is CASSLNPASEQFF.

J is TRBJ2-3 and V is TRBV6-4, with TRBD1 as a possible D gene (5 bases). This CDR3 is 15 amino acids long. Germline loops: CDR1 MRHNA, CDR2 SNTAGT. V lost 3 bases, J lost 4 bases, and 14 bases lay in between. DNA of the CDR3: TGTGCCAGCAGTGAAGGGGCCAGTCGGCCAGATACGCAGTATTTT. Translation: CASSEGASRPDTQYF.

This clonotype was seen only once. The chain couples TRBV28 to TRBJ2-7; D is possibly TRBD2 (5 bases). Germline assignment: CDR1 MDHEN and CDR2 SYDVKM. The CDR3 is made up of 14 amino acids. Trimming removed 4 bases at V and 4 bases at J, with 14 bases between. The CDR3 coding sequence is TGTGCCAGCAGTTCCCCCGAGGGTATGTACGAGCAGTACTTC. Amino acid sequence: CASSSPEGMYEQYF.

The chain uses TRBV20-1 and TRBJ2-7; a possible D gene is TRBD1 (6 bases). Germline loops: CDR1 DFQATT, CDR2 SNEGSKA (reference sequence). This CDR3 has 15 amino acids. V shed 2 bases and J shed 6 bases, with 20 bases lying between them. The CDR3 DNA sequence: TGCAGTGCTAGACCCTACACGGGGACAAGGGGCGAGCAGTACTTC. Amino acid sequence: CSARPYTGTRGEQYF.

This rearrangement joins TRBV7-9 to TRBJ2-7; D is unclear. There are 12 residues in the CDR3. Trimming took off 4 bases at V and 5 bases at J, with 9 bases between the two ends. CDR1 SEHNR and CDR2 FQNEAQ come from the germline V gene (reference sequence). The CDR3 DNA reads as TGTGCCAGCAGCTCCAGTCAGAACGAGCAGTACTTC. As protein: CASSSSQNEQYF.

The V gene is TRBV27, the J gene TRBJ2-3, with 11 nucleotides matching TRBD1. The length of the CDR3 is 14 residues. CDR1 is MNHEY, CDR2 SMNVEV, per germline (reference sequence). After removal of 6 bases from V and 5 bases from J, the junction contained 4 bases not matched to a gene. The CDR3, as DNA: TGTGCCAGCAGGTCGGGACAGGGGGAAGATACGCAGTATTTT. Translating it yields CASRSGQGEDTQYF.

The chain uses TRBV6-5 and TRBJ2-1; D may correspond to TRBD1 or TRBD2 (5 bases each). The germline V gene encodes CDR1 MNHEY and CDR2 SVGAGI. The CDR3 length is 14 residues. V was trimmed by 6 bases and J by 2 bases, leaving 11 bases between them. The CDR3 DNA reads TGTGCCAGCAGCCTTGGGACGCCCTACAATGAGCAGTTCTTC. Protein sequence: CASSLGTPYNEQFF.

This sequence joins TRBV27 and TRBJ2-2; 8 nucleotides align to TRBD1. Losses at the gene ends were 6 bases for V and 7 bases for J; bases not matched to a gene: 4. The germline gives CDR1 MNHEY, CDR2 SMNVEV (reference sequence). This CDR3 region has 13 residues. Here the CDR3 reads CASRTGEVGELFF. The CDR3 nucleotides read TGTGCCAGCAGGACAGGGGAGGTCGGGGAGCTGTTTTTT.

The V and J genes are TRBV13 and TRBJ2-3; 8 positions agree with TRBD1. The germline V gene encodes CDR1 PRHDT and CDR2 FYEKMQ (reference sequence). Trimming took 5 bases from V and 3 from J; bases not matched to a gene: 13. The CDR3 contains 17 residues. CDR3 in DNA: TGTGCCAGCAGCCCACCGAATTACAGGGGGATTACAGATACGCAGTATTTT. Its protein product is CASSPPNYRGITDTQYF.